This T cell receptor beta chain is from a study of blood T cell repertoires in COVID-19. Study details: PBMCs, B-cell-depleted T cells, or T cells provided the cDNA or gDNA that made up the material.

Original methodology: Amplified reference gene primers provided the basis for estimating nucleated cell counts. The method was immunoSEQ multiplex PCR; TCRdb's version includes in-frame clones alone and lacks a portion of them. V and J calls and clone size are given by that table; D and trimming were obtained from the DNA. This sample carries about 100,000 clones, 90% to 95% of them seen once, and the ten largest clones take roughly 0.99%. Germline V gene data show CDR1 as LNHDA and CDR2 as SQIVND (reference sequence). V was cut by 1 base and J by 5 bases, with 9 bases left in between. The CDR3 length is 14 residues.

Sequencing was carried out using peripheral blood. The chain joins TRBV19 to TRBJ1-5; D remains unclear. The TCR comes from a man aged 55 to 70 with acute or convalescent COVID-19. CDR3 amino acids: CASSIGQVYQPQHF. Here the CDR3 DNA reads TGTGCCAGTAGTATAGGGCAGGTCTATCAGCCCCAGCATTTT.